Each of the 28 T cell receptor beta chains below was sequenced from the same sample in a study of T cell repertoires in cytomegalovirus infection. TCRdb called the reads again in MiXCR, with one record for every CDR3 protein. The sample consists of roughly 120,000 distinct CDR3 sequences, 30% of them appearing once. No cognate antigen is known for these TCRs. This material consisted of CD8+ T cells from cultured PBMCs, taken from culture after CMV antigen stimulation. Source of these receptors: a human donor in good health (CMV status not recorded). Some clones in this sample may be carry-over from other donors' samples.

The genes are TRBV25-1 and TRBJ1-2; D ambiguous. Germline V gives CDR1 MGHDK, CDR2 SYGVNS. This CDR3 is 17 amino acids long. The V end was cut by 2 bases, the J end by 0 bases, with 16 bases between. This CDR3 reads CASSEDGSKGANYGYTF. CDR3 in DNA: TGTGCCAGCAGTGAAGACGGCAGTAAGGGCGCTAACTATGGCTACACCTTC.

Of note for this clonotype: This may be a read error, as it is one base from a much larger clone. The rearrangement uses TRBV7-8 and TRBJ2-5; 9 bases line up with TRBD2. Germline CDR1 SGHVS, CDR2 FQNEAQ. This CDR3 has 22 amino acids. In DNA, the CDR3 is TGTGCCAGAAGCTTCTTTAGGCGACTAGCGGCCAAGCTTACTAGCGGCCAAGAGACCCAGTACTTC. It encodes CARSFFRRLAAKLTSGQETQYF.

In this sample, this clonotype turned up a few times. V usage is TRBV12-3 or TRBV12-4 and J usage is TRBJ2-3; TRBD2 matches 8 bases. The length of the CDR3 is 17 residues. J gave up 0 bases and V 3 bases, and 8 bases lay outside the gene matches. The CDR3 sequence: CASSFKLAEWSTDTQYF. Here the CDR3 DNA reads TGTGCCAGCAGTTTCAAACTAGCGGAGTGGAGCACAGATACGCAGTATTTT.

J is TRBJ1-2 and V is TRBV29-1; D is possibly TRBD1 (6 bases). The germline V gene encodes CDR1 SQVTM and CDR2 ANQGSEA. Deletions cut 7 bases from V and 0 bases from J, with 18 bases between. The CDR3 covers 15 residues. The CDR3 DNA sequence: TGCAGCGCGTTGACCAGGACAGAAGCTAACTATGGCTACACCTTC. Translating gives CSALTRTEANYGYTF.

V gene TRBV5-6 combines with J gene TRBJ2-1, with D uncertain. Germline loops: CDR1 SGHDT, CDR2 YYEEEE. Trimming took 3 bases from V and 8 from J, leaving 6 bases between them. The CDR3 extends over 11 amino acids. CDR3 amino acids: CASSSSYEQFF. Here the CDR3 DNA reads TGTGCCAGCAGCTCTTCCTATGAGCAGTTCTTC.

The CDR3 here is CASSLSGVGSYEQYF. The DNA of the CDR3 is TGTGCCAGCAGCCTCAGCGGGGTGGGCTCCTACGAGCAGTACTTC. The rearrangement joins TRBV7-3 to TRBJ2-7, with 7 bases identical to TRBD2. The CDR3 spans 15 residues. V lost 5 bases, J lost 0 bases, and 7 bases stayed unmatched. Germline CDR1 is SGHTA and CDR2 is FQGTGA. The whole variable domain, remainder taken from reference TRBV7-3 and TRBJ2-7, is GAGVSQTPSNKVTEKGKYVELRCDPISGHTALYWYRQSLGQGPEFLIYFQGTGAADDSGLPNDRFFAVRPEGSVSTLKIQRTERGDSAVYLCASSLSGVGSYEQYFGPGTRLTVT.

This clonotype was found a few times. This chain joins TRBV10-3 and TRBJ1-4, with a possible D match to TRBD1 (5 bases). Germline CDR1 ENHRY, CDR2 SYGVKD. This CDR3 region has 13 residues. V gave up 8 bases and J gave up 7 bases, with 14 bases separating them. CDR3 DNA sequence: TGTGCCATCGCGGACCTGGGGCTTGAAAAACTGTTTTTT. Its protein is CAIADLGLEKLFF.

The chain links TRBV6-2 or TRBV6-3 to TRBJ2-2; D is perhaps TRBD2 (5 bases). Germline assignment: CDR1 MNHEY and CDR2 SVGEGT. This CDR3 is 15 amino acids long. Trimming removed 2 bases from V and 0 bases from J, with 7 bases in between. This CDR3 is CASSYLAANTGELFF. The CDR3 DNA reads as TGTGCCAGCAGTTACCTAGCCGCGAACACCGGGGAGCTGTTTTTT.

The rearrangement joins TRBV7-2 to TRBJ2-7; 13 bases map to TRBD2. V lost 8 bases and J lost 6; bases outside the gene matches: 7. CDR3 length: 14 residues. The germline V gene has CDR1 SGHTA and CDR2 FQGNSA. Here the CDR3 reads CASRGTSGDREQYF. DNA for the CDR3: TGTGCCAGCCGAGGGACTAGCGGGGATCGCGAGCAGTACTTC.

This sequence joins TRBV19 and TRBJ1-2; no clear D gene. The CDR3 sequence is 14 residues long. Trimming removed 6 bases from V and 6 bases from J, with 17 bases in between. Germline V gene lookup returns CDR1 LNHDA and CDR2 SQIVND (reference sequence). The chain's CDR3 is CASSNGLDWDGYTF. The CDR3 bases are TGTGCCAGTAGCAATGGTCTGGATTGGGATGGCTACACCTTC.

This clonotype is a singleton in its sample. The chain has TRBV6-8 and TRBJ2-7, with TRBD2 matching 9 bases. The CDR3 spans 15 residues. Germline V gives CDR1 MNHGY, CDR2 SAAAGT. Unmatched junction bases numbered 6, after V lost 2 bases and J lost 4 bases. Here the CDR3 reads CASSYSGGRGYEQYF. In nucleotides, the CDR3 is TGTGCCAGCAGTTACAGCGGGGGGCGCGGTTACGAGCAGTACTTC.

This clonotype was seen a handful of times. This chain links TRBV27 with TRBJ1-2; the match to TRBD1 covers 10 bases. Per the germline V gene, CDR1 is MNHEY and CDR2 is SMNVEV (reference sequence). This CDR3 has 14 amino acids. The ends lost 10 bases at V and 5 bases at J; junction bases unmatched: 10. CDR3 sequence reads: CATKPGGQGYGYTF. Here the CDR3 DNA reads TGTGCCACCAAACCGGGGGGACAGGGGTATGGCTACACCTTC.

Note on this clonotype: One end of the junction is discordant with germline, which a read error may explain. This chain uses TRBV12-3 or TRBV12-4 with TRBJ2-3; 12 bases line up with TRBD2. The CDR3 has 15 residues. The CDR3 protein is CASNLLAGGRHTQYF. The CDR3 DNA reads TGTGCCAGCAATTTACTAGCGGGGGGCCGCCATACGCAGTATTTT.

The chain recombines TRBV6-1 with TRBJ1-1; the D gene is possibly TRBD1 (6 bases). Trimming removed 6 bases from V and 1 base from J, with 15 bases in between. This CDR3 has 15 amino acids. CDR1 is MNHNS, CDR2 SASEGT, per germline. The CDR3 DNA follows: TGTGCCAGCAGAGCCCGACTACAGGGGAACACTGAAGCTTTCTTT. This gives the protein CASRARLQGNTEAFF.

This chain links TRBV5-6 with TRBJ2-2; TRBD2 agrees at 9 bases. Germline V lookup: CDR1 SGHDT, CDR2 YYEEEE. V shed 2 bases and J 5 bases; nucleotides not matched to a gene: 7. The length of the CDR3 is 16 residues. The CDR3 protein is CASSLGPSGATGELFF. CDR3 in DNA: TGTGCCAGCAGCTTAGGTCCTAGCGGGGCAACCGGGGAGCTGTTTTTT.

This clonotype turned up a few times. Here the CDR3 DNA reads TGTGCCAGTAACCGGGACAGACCTCTGCATTTT. Encoded protein: CASNRDRPLHF. This chain uses TRBV6-6 with TRBJ1-5; 7 bases fit TRBD1. V lost 9 bases and J lost 15; bases outside the gene matches: 11. Germline V gene data show CDR1 as MNHNY and CDR2 as SVGAGI (reference sequence). The CDR3 contains 11 residues.

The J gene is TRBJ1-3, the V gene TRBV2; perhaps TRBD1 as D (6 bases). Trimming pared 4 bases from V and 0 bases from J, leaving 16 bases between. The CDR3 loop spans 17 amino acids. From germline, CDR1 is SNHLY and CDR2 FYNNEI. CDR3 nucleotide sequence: TGTGCCAGCAGTGCCGAGGGGGGCGGTTTCTCTGGAAACACCATATATTTT. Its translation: CASSAEGGGFSGNTIYF.

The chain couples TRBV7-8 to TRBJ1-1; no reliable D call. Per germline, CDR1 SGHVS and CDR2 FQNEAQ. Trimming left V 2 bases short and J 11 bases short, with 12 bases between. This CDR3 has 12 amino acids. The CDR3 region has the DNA TGTGCCAGCAGCTTAACCCCTGATGTGGCTTTCTTT. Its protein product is CASSLTPDVAFF.

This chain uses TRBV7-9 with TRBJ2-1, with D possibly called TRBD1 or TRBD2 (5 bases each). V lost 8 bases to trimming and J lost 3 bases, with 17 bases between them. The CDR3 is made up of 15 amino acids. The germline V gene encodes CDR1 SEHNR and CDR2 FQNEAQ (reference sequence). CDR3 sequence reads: CASGRQGPNYNEQFF. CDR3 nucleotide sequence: TGTGCCAGCGGACGTCAGGGACCAAACTACAATGAGCAGTTCTTC.

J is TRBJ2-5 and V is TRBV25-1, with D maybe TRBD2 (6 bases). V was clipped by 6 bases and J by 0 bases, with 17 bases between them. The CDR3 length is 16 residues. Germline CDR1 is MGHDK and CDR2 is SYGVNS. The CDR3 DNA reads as TGTGCCAGCAGCAGAGGGATCCGGACTAACCAAGAGACCCAGTACTTC. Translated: CASSRGIRTNQETQYF.

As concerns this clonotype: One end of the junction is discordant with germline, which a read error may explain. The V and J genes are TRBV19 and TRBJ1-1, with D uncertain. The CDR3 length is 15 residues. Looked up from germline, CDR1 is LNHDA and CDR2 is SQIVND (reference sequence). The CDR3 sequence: CVSSPREGRTTEAFF. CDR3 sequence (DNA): TGTGTCAGTAGTCCGCGAGAAGGGAGGACCACTGAAGCTTTCTTT.

The CDR3 nucleotides are TGTGCCAGCAGCCCAGGGTCCGGGCGGTGGAACACTGAAGCTTTCTTT. Translation gives CASSPGSGRWNTEAFF. The chain combines TRBV11-2 with TRBJ1-1; TRBD1 might be the D (5 bases). Trimming shortened V by 5 bases and J by 1 base, and 17 bases separated the two germline ends. The germline V gene encodes CDR1 SGHAT and CDR2 FQNNGV. CDR3 length equals 16 residues. The full variable domain, rest sourced from reference TRBV11-2 and TRBJ1-1, is EAGVAQSPRYKIIEKRQSVAFWCNPISGHATLYWYQQILGQGPKLLIQFQNNGVVDDSQLPKDRFSAERLKGVDSTLKIQPAKLEDSAVYLCASSPGSGRWNTEAFFGQGTRLTVV.

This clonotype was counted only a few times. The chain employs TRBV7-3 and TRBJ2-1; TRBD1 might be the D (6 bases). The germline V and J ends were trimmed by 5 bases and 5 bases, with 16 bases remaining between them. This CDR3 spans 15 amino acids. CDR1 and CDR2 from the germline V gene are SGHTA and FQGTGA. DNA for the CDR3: TGTGCCAGCAGCCTTGGGACAAGGGGTAACAATGAGCAGTTCTTC. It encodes CASSLGTRGNNEQFF.

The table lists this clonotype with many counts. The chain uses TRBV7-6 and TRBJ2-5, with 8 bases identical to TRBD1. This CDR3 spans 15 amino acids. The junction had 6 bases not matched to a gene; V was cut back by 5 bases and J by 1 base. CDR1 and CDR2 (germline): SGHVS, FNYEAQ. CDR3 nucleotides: TGTGCCAGCAGCCACTGGACAGGGTTCCAAGAGACCCAGTACTTC. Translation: CASSHWTGFQETQYF.

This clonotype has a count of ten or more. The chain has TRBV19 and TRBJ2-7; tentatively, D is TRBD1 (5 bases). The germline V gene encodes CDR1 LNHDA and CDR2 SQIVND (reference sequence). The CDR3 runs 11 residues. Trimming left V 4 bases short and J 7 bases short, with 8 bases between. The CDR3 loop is CASSNGAEQYF. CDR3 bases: TGTGCCAGTAGTAATGGGGCGGAGCAGTACTTC.

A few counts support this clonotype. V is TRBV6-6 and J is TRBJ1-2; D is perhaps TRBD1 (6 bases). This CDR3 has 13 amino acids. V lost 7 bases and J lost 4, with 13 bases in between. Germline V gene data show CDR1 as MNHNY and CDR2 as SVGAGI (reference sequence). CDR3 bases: TGTGCCAGCACGACGGGGGCACGCTATGGCTACACCTTC. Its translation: CASTTGARYGYTF.

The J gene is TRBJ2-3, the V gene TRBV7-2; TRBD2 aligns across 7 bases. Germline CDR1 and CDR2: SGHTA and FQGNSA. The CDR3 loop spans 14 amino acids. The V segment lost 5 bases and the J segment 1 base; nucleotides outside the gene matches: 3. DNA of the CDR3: TGTGCCAGCAGCGGGGGGGGGGGCACAGATACGCAGTATTTT. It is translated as CASSGGGGTDTQYF. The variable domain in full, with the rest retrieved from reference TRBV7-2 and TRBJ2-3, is GAGVSQSPSNKVTEKGKDVELRCDPISGHTALYWYRQSLGQGLEFLIYFQGNSAPDKSGLPSDRFSAERTGGSVSTLTIQRTQQEDSAVYLCASSGGGGTDTQYFGPGTRLTVL.

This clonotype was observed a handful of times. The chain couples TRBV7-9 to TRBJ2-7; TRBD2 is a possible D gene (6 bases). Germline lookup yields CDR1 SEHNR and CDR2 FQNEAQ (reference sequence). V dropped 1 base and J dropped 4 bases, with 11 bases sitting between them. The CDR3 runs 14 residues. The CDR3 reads CASSLDVAGYEQYF. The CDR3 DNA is TGTGCCAGCAGCTTAGATGTCGCGGGATACGAGCAGTACTTC.